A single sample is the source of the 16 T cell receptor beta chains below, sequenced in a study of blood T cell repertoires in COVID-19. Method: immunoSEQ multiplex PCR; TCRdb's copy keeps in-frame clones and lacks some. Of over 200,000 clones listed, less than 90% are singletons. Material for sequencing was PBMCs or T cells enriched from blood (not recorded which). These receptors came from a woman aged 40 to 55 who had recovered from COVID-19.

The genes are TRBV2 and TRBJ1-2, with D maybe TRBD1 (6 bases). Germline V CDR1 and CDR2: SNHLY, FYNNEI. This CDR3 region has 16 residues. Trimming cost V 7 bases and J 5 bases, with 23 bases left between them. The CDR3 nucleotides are TGTGCCAGCAATATGTGGACAGTCATCACCCCTTATGGCTACACCTTC. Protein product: CASNMWTVITPYGYTF.

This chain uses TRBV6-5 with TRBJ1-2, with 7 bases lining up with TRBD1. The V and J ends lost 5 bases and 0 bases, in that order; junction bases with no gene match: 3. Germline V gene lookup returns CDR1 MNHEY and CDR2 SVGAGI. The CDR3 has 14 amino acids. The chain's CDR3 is CASSRDRANYGYTF. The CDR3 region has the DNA TGTGCCAGCAGTCGGGACAGAGCTAACTATGGCTACACCTTC.

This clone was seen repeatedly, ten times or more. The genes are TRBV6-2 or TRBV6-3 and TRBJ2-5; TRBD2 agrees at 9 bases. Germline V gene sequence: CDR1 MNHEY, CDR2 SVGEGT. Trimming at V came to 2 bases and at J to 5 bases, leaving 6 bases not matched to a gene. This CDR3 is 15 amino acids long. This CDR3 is CASSYPTSGGETQYF. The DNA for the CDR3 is TGTGCCAGCAGTTACCCGACTAGCGGAGGGGAGACCCAGTACTTC.

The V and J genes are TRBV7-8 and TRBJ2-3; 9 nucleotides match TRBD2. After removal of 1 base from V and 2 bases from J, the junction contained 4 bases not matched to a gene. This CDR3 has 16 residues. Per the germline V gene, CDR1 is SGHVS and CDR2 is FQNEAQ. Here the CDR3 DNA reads TGTGCCAGCAGCTTAGTGCTAGCGGGAATCACAGATACGCAGTATTTT. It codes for CASSLVLAGITDTQYF. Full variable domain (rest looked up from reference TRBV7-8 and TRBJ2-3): GAGVSQSPRYKVAKRGQDVALRCDPISGHVSLFWYQQALGQGPEFLTYFQNEAQLDKSGLPSDRFFAERPEGSVSTLKIQRTQQEDSAVYLCASSLVLAGITDTQYFGPGTRLTVL.

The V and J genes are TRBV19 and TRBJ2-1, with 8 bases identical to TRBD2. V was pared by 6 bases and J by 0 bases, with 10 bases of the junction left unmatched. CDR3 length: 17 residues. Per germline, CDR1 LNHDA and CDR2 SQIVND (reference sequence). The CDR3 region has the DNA TGTGCCAGTAGAAGACTTATAAGCGGGGGCTCCTACAATGAGCAGTTCTTC. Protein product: CASRRLISGGSYNEQFF.

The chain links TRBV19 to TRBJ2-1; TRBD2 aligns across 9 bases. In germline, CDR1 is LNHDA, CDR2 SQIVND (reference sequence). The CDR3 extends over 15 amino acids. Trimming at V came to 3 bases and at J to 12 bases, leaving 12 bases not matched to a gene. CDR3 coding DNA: TGTGCCAGTAGTATGGGGACTAGCAATTGGGCGATGCAGTTCTTC. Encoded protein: CASSMGTSNWAMQFF.

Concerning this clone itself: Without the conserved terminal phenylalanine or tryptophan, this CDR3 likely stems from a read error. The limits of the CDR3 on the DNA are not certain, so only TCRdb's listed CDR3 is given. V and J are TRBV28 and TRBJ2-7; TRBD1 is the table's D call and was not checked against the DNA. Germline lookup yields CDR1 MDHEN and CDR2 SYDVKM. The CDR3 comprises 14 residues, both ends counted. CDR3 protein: CASSYVKGQALLSI.

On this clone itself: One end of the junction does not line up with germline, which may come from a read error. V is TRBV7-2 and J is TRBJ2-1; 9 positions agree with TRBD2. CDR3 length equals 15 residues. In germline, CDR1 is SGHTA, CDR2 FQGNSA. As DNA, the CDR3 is TGTGCCAGCAGCCTAGGACTAGCGTTCCTTCCCCAGGCGATCTTC. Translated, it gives CASSLGLAFLPQAIF. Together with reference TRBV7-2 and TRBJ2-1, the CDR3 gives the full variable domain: GAGVSQSPSNKVTEKGKDVELRCDPISGHTALYWYRQSLGQGLEFLIYFQGNSAPDKSGLPSDRFSAERTGGSVSTLTIQRTQQEDSAVYLCASSLGLAFLPQAIFGPGTRLTVL.

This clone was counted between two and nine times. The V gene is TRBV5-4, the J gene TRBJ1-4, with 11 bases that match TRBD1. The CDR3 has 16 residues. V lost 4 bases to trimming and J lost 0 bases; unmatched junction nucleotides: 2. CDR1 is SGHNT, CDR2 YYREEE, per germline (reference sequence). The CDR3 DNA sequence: TGTGCCAGCAGCCCGGGACAGGGGGCAACTAATGAAAAACTGTTTTTT. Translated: CASSPGQGATNEKLFF.

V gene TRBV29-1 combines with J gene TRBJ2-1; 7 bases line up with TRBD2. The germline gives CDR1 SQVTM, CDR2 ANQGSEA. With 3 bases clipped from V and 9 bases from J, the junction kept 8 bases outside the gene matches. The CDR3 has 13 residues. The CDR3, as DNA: TGCAGCGTTGACGAGGGAGGGCGGGGTGAGCAGTTCTTC. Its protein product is CSVDEGGRGEQFF.

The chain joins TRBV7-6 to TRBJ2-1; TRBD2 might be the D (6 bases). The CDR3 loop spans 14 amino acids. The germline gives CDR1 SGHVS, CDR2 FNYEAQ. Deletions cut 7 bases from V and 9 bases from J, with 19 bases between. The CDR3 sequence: CASMGGDKFGEQFF. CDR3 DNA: TGTGCCAGCATGGGCGGGGATAAGTTTGGTGAGCAGTTCTTC.

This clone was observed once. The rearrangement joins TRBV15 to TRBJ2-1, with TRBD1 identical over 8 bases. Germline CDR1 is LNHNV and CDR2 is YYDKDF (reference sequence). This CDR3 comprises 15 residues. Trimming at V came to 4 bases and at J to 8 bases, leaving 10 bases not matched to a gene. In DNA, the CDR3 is TGTGCCACCAGCACACGCGGGACAGGCGATGATGAGCAGTTCTTC. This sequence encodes CATSTRGTGDDEQFF.

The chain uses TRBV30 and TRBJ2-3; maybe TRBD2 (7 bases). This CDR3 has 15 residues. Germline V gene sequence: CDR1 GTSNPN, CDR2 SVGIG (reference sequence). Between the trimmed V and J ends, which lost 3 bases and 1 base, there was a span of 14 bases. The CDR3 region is CAWRGGGLGTDTQYF. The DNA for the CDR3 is TGTGCCTGGAGAGGGGGGGGTCTGGGCACAGATACGCAGTATTTT.

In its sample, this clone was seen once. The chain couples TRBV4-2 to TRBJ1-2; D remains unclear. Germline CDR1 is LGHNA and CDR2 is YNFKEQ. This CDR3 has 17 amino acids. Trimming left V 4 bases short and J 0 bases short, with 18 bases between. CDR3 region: CASSPTFTREANYGYTF. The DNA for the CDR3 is TGTGCCAGCAGCCCAACGTTCACCCGGGAGGCTAACTATGGCTACACCTTC.

CDR3 DNA sequence: TGTGCCAGTAGTATACAGGGAAATCGCGGTAGCACTGAAGCTTTCTTT. Translated, it gives CASSIQGNRGSTEAFF. The rearrangement joins TRBV19 to TRBJ1-1, with D maybe TRBD1 (5 bases). Germline values: CDR1 LNHDA, CDR2 SQIVND (reference sequence). V was cut by 2 bases and J by 4 bases, with 17 bases left in between. The CDR3 covers 16 residues. The entire variable domain, with the rest obtained from reference TRBV19 and TRBJ1-1, is as follows: DGGITQSPKYLFRKEGQNVTLSCEQNLNHDAMYWYRQDPGQGLRLIYYSQIVNDFQKGDIAEGYSVSREKKESFPLTVTSAQKNPTAFYLCASSIQGNRGSTEAFFGQGTRLTVV.

For the CDR3, the DNA is TGTGCCAGCAGCTTAGGATTACCGGGACTAGCGGGAGACTCTGCAGATACGCAGTATTTT. Encoded protein: CASSLGLPGLAGDSADTQYF. The chain couples TRBV11-3 to TRBJ2-3; 14 bases match TRBD2. Per germline, CDR1 SGHNT and CDR2 YENEEA. The CDR3 loop spans 20 amino acids. V was pared by 1 base and J by 4 bases, with 13 bases of the junction left unmatched.